What follows describes a single TCR beta chain. The assay was immunoSEQ multiplex PCR, and TCRdb's table has in-frame clones only and misses some. Here the sample spans about 2.4 million clones, roughly 93% being singletons. The sample is drawn from a study of shared clonotypes between healthy human individuals. For the study at large: The donor group consisted of a couple of women and three men, aged 18 to 49.

The receptor comes from a man aged 18 to 35 in good health. Some clones in this sample may be carry-over from other donors' samples. The material sequenced was naive CD4+ T cells from PBMCs. Regarding subset: CD45RA+ positively selected.

The CDR3 DNA follows: TGTGCCAGCAGCCCGGATTTTAACAATGAGCAGTTCTTC. Protein: CASSPDFNNEQFF. V gene TRBV11-2 combines with J gene TRBJ2-1; D remains ambiguous. Germline V gives CDR1 SGHAT, CDR2 FQNNGV. V was trimmed by 5 bases and J by 5 bases, leaving 10 bases between them. This CDR3 is built from 13 residues.